This TCR beta chain originates from a study of response to subunit inactivated influenza vaccine (dated by TCRdb to 2017 to 2018). About the investigation overall: Deep quantitative profiling of the T cell receptor repertoire was used in the study to follow responses to a trivalent subunit inactivated influenza vaccine. On the study overall, not on this receptor specifically: The authors suggested that each seasonal influenza vaccination may recruit only a limited number of new T cells.

The library came from RT-PCR. These reads were obtained on an Illumina HiSeq 2500. TCRdb reprocessed the public reads (quality trimming at Q25 with fastp, clone calling with MiXCR) and kept in-frame beta chains. For every CDR3 protein sequence, its rows merge into one entry that carries the most common genes and DNA. The sample table lists roughly 780,000 distinct CDR3 sequences, less than 20% of them with a count of one. The ten biggest clones cover 11% of the sample. The CDR3 has 18 amino acids, counting the end cysteine and phenylalanine. The kept DNA is CDR3 alone, 54 bases in frame from the first base. In the germline V gene, CDR1 corresponds to SGHAT and CDR2 to FQNNGV. Trimming takes 1 base off V and 5 bases off J; junction bases not matched to a gene: 15. This clonotype was found a few times. Its antigen remains undetermined. Base qualities are missing; no much larger clone stands one base away.

The source material was PBMCs from blood, sampled 5 to 6 days after vaccination. This clonotype was sampled from a man aged 50 to 60 who received an inactivated influenza vaccine. Donor details come from another sample of the same person, matched by shared clones. The sequence joins TRBV11-2 to TRBJ2-7, and TRBD1 aligns with 9 junction nucleotides. The CDR3 loop reads CASSLGSNRGRIYHEQYF. Here is the DNA: TGTGCCAGCAGCTTAGGATCGAACAGGGGGCGCATTTATCACGAGCAGTACTTC. Where the CDR3 stops, the reference TRBV11-2 and TRBJ2-7 genes take over; the full variable domain is EAGVAQSPRYKIIEKRQSVAFWCNPISGHATLYWYQQILGQGPKLLIQFQNNGVVDDSQLPKDRFSAERLKGVDSTLKIQPAKLEDSAVYLCASSLGSNRGRIYHEQYFGPGTRLTVT.